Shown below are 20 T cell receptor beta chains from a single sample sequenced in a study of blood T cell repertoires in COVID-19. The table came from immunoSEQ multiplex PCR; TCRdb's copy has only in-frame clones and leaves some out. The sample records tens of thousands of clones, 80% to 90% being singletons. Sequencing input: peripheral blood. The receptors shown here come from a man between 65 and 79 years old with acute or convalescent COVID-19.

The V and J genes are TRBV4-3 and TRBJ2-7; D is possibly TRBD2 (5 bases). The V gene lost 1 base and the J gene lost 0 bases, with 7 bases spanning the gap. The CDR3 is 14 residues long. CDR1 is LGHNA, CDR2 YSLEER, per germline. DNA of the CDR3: TGCGCCAGCAGCCAAGTTCGGGGCTCCTACGAGCAGTACTTC. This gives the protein CASSQVRGSYEQYF.

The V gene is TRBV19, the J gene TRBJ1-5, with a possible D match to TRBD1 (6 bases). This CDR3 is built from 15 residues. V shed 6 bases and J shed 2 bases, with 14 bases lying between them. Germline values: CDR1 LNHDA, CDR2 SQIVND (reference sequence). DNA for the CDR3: TGTGCCAGTAGCGTACAGGGTGGAGGCAATCAGCCCCAGCATTTT. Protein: CASSVQGGGNQPQHF.

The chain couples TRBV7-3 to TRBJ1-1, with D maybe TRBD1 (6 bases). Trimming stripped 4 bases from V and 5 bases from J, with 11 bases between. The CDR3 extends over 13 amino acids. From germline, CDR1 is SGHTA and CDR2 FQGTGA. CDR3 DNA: TGTGCCAGCAGCTCGGGGAGGGGGACTGAAGCTTTCTTT. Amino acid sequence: CASSSGRGTEAFF.

Here the CDR3 DNA reads TGTGCCAGCAGCTCCACTAGCGGGAGGGTTTGGGAGACCCAGTACTTC. It is translated as CASSSTSGRVWETQYF. The chain carries TRBV7-9 and TRBJ2-5, with TRBD2 matching over 13 bases. CDR3 length equals 16 residues. Trimming removed 4 bases from V and 5 bases from J; junction bases left unmatched: 7. Per the germline V gene, CDR1 is SEHNR and CDR2 is FQNEAQ (reference sequence). Based on the CDR3 plus reference TRBV7-9 and TRBJ2-5, the full variable domain is DTGVSQNPRHKITKRGQNVTFRCDPISEHNRLYWYRQTLGQGPEFLTYFQNEAQLEKSRLLSDRFSAERPKGSFSTLEIQRTEQGDSAMYLCASSSTSGRVWETQYFGPGTRLLVL.

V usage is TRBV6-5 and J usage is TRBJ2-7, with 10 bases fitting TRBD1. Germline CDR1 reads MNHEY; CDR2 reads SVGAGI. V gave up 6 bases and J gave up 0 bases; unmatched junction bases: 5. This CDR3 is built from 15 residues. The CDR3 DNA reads TGTGCCAGCAGCAAGGGACAGGGGACCTCCTACGAGCAGTACTTC. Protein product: CASSKGQGTSYEQYF.

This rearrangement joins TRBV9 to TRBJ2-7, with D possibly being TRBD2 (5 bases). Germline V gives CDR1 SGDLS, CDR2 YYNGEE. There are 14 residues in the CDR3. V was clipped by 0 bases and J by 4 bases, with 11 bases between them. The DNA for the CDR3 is TGTGCCAGCAGCGTAGGGGGAGCTGCGTACGAGCAGTACTTC. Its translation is CASSVGGAAYEQYF.

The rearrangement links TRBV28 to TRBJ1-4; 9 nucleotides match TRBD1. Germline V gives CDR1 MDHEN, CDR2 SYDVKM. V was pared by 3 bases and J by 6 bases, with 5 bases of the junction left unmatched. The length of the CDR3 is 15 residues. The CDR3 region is CASSLGGQGDEKLFF. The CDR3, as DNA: TGTGCCAGCAGTTTGGGGGGACAGGGAGATGAAAAACTGTTTTTT.

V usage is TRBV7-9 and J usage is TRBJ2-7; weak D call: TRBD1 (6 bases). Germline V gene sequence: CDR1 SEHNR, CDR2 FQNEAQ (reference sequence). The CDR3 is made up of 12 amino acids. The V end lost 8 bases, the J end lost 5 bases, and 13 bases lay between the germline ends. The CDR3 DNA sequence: TGTGCCAGCTTAAGGGGGAGTAACGAGCAGTACTTC. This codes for CASLRGSNEQYF.

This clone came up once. CDR3 loop: CASSDGANSPLHF. CDR3 in DNA: TGTGCCAGCAGTGATGGAGCTAATTCACCCCTCCACTTT. The chain combines TRBV6-4 with TRBJ1-6; no clear D. The CDR3 has 13 amino acids. Trimming left V 3 bases short and J 6 bases short, with 6 bases between. Germline V lookup: CDR1 MRHNA, CDR2 SNTAGT.

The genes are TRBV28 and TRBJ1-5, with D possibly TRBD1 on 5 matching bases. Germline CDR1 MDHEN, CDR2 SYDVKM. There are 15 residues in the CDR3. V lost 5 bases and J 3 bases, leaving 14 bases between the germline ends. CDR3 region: CASSPPIGHNQPQHF. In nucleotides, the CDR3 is TGTGCCAGCAGTCCCCCTATCGGACACAATCAGCCCCAGCATTTT.

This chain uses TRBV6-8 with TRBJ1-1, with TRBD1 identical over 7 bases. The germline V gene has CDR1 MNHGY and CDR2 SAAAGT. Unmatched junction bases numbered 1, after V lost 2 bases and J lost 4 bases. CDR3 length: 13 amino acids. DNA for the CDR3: TGTGCCAGCAGTTACAACAGGGGCACTGAAGCTTTCTTT. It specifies CASSYNRGTEAFF.

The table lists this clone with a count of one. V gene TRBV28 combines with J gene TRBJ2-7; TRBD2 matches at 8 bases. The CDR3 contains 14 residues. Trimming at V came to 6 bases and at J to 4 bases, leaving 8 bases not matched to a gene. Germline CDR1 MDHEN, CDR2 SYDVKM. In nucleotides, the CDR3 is TGTGCCAGCAGACCCAGCGGGAGAGGTTACGAGCAGTACTTC. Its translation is CASRPSGRGYEQYF. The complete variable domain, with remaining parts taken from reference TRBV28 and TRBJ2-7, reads DVKVTQSSRYLVKRTGEKVFLECVQDMDHENMFWYRQDPGLGLRLIYFSYDVKMKEKGDIPEGYSVSREKKERFSLILESASTNQTSMYLCASRPSGRGYEQYFGPGTRLTVT.

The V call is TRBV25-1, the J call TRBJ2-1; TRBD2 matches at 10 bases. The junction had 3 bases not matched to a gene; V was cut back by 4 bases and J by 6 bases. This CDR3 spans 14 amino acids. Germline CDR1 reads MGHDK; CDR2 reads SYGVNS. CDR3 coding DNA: TGTGCCAGCAGTGCTAGCGGGAGCACCAATGAGCAGTTCTTC. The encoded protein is CASSASGSTNEQFF.

The CDR3 DNA is TGTGCCACCAGCCCAGGACTAGATACGCAGTATTTT. This codes for CATSPGLDTQYF. The chain links TRBV15 to TRBJ2-3; weak D call: TRBD2 (5 bases). This CDR3 is 12 amino acids long. Per the germline V gene, CDR1 is LNHNV and CDR2 is YYDKDF (reference sequence). Trimming left V 5 bases short and J 5 bases short, with 8 bases between. The full variable domain, rest sourced from reference TRBV15 and TRBJ2-3, is DAMVIQNPRYQVTQFGKPVTLSCSQTLNHNVMYWYQQKSSQAPKLLFHYYDKDFNNEADTPDNFQSRRPNTSFCFLDIRSPGLGDTAMYLCATSPGLDTQYFGPGTRLTVL.

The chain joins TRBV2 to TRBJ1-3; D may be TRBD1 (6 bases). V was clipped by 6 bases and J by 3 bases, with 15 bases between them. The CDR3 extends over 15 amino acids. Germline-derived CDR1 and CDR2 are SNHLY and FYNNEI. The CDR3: CASSPTGSFGNTIYF. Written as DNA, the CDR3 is TGTGCCAGCAGCCCTACAGGGTCCTTTGGAAACACCATATATTTT.

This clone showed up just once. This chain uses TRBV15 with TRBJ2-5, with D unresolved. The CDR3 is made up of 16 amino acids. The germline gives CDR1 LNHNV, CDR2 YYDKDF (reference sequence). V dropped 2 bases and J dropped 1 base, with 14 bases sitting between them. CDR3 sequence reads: CATSRYPLVAQETQYF. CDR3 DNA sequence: TGTGCCACCAGCAGATATCCCTTAGTAGCCCAAGAGACCCAGTACTTC.

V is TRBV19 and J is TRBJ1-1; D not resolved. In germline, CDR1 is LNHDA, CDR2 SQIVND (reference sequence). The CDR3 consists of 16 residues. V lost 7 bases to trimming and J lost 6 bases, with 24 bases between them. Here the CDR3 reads CASISPMTGLGPEAFF. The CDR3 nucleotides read TGTGCCAGTATTTCCCCTATGACGGGATTAGGTCCTGAAGCTTTCTTT.

The CDR3 reads CASSQGRGEAFF. The CDR3 bases are TGTGCCAGTAGTCAAGGGAGGGGAGAAGCTTTCTTT. The chain uses TRBV19 and TRBJ1-1; D is possibly TRBD1 (5 bases). Trimming removed 5 bases at V and 8 bases at J, with 12 bases between. There are 12 residues in the CDR3. Per germline, CDR1 LNHDA and CDR2 SQIVND (reference sequence).

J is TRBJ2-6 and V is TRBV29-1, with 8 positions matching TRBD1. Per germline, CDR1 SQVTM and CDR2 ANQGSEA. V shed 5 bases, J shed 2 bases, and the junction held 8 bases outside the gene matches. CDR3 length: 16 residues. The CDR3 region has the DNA TGCAGCGTTTTAGGACAGGGAACACCTGGGGCCAACGTCCTGACTTTC. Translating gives CSVLGQGTPGANVLTF.

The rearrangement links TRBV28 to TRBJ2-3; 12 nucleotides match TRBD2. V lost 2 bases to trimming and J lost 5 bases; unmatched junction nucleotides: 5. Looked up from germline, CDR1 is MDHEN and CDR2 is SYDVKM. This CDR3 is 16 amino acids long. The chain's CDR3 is CASSLRLAGGQDTQYF. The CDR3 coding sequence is TGTGCCAGCAGTTTAAGGCTAGCGGGAGGGCAAGATACGCAGTATTTT.